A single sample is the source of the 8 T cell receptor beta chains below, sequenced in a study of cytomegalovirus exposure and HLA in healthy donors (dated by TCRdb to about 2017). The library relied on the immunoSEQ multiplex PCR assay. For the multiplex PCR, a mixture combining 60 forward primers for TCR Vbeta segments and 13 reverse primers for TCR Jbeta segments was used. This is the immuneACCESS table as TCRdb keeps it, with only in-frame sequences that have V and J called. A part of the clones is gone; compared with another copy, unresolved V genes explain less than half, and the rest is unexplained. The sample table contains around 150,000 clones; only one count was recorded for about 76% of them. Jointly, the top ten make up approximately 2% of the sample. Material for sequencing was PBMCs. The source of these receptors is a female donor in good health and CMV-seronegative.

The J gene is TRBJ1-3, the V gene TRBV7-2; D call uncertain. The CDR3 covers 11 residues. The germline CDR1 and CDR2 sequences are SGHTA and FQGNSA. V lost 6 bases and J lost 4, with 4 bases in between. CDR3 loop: CASSIGNTIYF. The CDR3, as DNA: TGTGCCAGCAGTATAGGAAACACCATATATTTT.

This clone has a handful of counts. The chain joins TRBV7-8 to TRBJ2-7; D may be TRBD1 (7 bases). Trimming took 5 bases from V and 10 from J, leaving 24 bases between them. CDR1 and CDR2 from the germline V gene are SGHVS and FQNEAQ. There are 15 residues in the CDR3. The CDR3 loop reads CASSPIAGQKIHQYF. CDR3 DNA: TGTGCCAGCAGCCCAATTGCGGGACAGAAAATACATCAGTACTTC. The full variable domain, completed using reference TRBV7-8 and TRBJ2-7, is GAGVSQSPRYKVAKRGQDVALRCDPISGHVSLFWYQQALGQGPEFLTYFQNEAQLDKSGLPSDRFFAERPEGSVSTLKIQRTQQEDSAVYLCASSPIAGQKIHQYFGPGTRLTVT.

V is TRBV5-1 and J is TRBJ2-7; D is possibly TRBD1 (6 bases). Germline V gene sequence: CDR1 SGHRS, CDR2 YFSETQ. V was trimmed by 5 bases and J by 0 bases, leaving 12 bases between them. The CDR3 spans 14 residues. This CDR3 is CASSFEDSSYEQYF. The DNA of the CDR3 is TGCGCCAGCAGTTTCGAGGACAGCTCCTACGAGCAGTACTTC.

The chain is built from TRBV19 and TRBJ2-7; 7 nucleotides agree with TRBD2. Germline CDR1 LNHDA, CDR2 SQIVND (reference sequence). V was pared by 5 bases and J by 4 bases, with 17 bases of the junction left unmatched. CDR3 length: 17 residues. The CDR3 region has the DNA TGTGCCAGTAGTCTAGCCCGGGTGGGCGGGAGTTTGTACGAGCAGTACTTC. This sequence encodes CASSLARVGGSLYEQYF.

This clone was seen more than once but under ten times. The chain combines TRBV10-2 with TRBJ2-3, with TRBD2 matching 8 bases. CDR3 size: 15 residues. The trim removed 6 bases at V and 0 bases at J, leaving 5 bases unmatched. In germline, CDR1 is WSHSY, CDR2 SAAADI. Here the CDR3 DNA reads TGCGCCAGCAGCCAGACTAGCGTCAGCACAGATACGCAGTATTTT. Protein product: CASSQTSVSTDTQYF.

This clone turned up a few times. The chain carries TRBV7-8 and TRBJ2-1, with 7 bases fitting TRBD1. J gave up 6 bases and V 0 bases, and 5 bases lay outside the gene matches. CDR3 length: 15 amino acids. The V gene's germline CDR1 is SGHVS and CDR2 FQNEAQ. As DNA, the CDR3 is TGTGCCAGCAGCTTAGCGGGACAGAGTACCAATGAGCAGTTCTTC. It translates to CASSLAGQSTNEQFF.

CDR3 sequence: CASSLGNTGGEAFF. The CDR3 bases are TGCGCCAGCAGCTTGGGAAATACAGGGGGCGAGGCTTTCTTT. The V call is TRBV5-1, the J call TRBJ1-1; 9 nucleotides agree with TRBD1. J gave up 11 bases and V 0 bases, and 8 bases lay outside the gene matches. Germline V gene sequence: CDR1 SGHRS, CDR2 YFSETQ. CDR3 size: 14 residues. Supplemented by reference TRBV5-1 and TRBJ1-1, the full variable domain reads KAGVTQTPRYLIKTRGQQVTLSCSPISGHRSVSWYQQTPGQGLQFLFEYFSETQRNKGNFPGRFSGRQFSNSRSEMNVSTLELGDSALYLCASSLGNTGGEAFFGQGTRLTVV.

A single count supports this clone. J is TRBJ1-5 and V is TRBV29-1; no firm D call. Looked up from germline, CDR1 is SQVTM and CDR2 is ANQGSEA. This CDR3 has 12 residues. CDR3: CERGLSNQPQHF. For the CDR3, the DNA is TGCGAAAGAGGACTTAGCAATCAGCCCCAGCATTTT. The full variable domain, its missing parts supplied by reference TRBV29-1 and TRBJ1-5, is SAVISQKPSRDICQRGTSLTIQCQVDSQVTMMFWYRQQPGQSLTLIATANQGSEATYESGFVIDKFPISRPNLTFSTLTVSNMSPEDSSIYLCERGLSNQPQHFGDGTRLSIL.